The rows below give T cell receptor beta chains drawn from one sample of a study of lymphopenia after photon versus proton radiotherapy. Measured with immunoSEQ multiplex PCR; TCRdb has only the in-frame clones, and not every one. The repertoire holds roughly 29,000 clones, with roughly 89% as singletons. The material was peripheral blood, obtained from a patient treated with proton-based radiotherapy. These receptors all come from a woman aged 60-75 years with cholangiocarcinoma. Some clones in this sample may be carry-over from other donors' samples. CDR3s include the opening cysteine and the closing phenylalanine or tryptophan. Each record gives: D gene, J gene, V gene, clone size, CDR3 protein, CDR3 DNA. The D gene is left open where the match is weak. Size is omitted from some rows. Given values are once, few, many or a class for expanded clones.

d_call: TRBD2
j_call: TRBJ2-2
v_call: TRBV5-6
clone_size: -
cdr3_aa: CASSLLTGGPRSVGELFF
cdr3_nt: TGTGCCAGCAGCTTGTTAACGGGAGGGCCTAGATCGGTCGGGGAGCTGTTTTTT

d_call: -
j_call: TRBJ1-2
v_call: TRBV29-1
clone_size: -
cdr3_aa: CSATGLDYGYTF
cdr3_nt: TGCAGTGCTACAGGGTTGGACTATGGCTACACCTTC

d_call: TRBD2
j_call: TRBJ2-3
v_call: TRBV4-3
clone_size: -
cdr3_aa: CASSLGTSGTSTDTQYF
cdr3_nt: TGCGCCAGCAGCCTTGGGACTAGCGGAACTAGCACAGATACGCAGTATTTT

d_call: TRBD1
j_call: TRBJ2-2
v_call: TRBV11-2
clone_size: -
cdr3_aa: CASSFGQANTGELFF
cdr3_nt: TGTGCCAGCAGCTTTGGACAGGCGAACACCGGGGAGCTGTTTTTT

d_call: -
j_call: TRBJ1-5
v_call: TRBV2
clone_size: -
cdr3_aa: CASSDTGGWRSNQPQHF
cdr3_nt: TGTGCCAGCAGTGACACAGGAGGATGGCGCAGCAATCAGCCCCAGCATTTT

d_call: -
j_call: TRBJ2-1
v_call: TRBV7-8
clone_size: -
cdr3_aa: CASSLRSTEQFF
cdr3_nt: TGTGCCAGCAGCTTACGCTCTACTGAGCAGTTCTTC

d_call: TRBD2
j_call: TRBJ2-7
v_call: TRBV19
clone_size: -
cdr3_aa: CASSIVAGSYEQYF
cdr3_nt: TGTGCCAGTAGTATAGTAGCGGGTAGCTACGAGCAGTACTTC

d_call: -
j_call: TRBJ1-5
v_call: TRBV6-6
clone_size: -
cdr3_aa: CATLQDRYQPQHF
cdr3_nt: TGTGCCACCCTCCAGGACAGATATCAGCCCCAGCATTTT

d_call: -
j_call: TRBJ1-1
v_call: TRBV27
clone_size: once
cdr3_aa: CASSNAGFGTEAFF
cdr3_nt: TGTGCCAGCAGTAATGCAGGCTTTGGCACTGAAGCTTTCTTT

d_call: -
j_call: TRBJ1-4
v_call: TRBV2
clone_size: -
cdr3_aa: CASRGDWGGRGLFF
cdr3_nt: TGTGCCAGCAGGGGAGACTGGGGGGGACGCGGGCTGTTTTTT

d_call: -
j_call: TRBJ2-3
v_call: TRBV7-7
clone_size: -
cdr3_aa: CASSPSVSTDTQYF
cdr3_nt: TGTGCTAGCAGCCCTAGTGTTAGTACAGATACGCAGTATTTT

d_call: -
j_call: TRBJ2-1
v_call: TRBV6-5
clone_size: -
cdr3_aa: CASSPNNYNEQFF
cdr3_nt: TGTGCCAGCTCCCCAAACAACTACAATGAGCAGTTCTTC

d_call: TRBD2
j_call: TRBJ2-3
v_call: TRBV5-4
clone_size: -
cdr3_aa: CASSLILAGPTDTQYF
cdr3_nt: TGTGCCAGCAGCTTAATCCTAGCGGGGCCCACAGATACGCAGTATTTT

d_call: -
j_call: TRBJ1-5
v_call: TRBV2
clone_size: few
cdr3_aa: CASSEVGSAQHF
cdr3_nt: TGTGCCAGCAGTGAAGTGGGGTCAGCGCAGCATTTT

d_call: -
j_call: TRBJ1-5
v_call: TRBV7-9
clone_size: -
cdr3_aa: CASSSGGDQPQHF
cdr3_nt: TGTGCCAGCAGCTCAGGAGGGGATCAGCCCCAGCATTTT

d_call: -
j_call: TRBJ1-2
v_call: TRBV6-1
clone_size: -
cdr3_aa: CASSLGGQCTF
cdr3_nt: TGTGCCAGCAGTCTAGGGGGACAATGCACCTTC

d_call: TRBD2
j_call: TRBJ2-3
v_call: TRBV4-3
clone_size: -
cdr3_aa: CASSRGGGADTQYF
cdr3_nt: TGCGCCAGCAGCCGTGGGGGGGGTGCAGATACGCAGTATTTT

d_call: -
j_call: TRBJ2-3
v_call: TRBV4-2
clone_size: few
cdr3_aa: CASSEDPHKLVDTQYF
cdr3_nt: TGTGCCAGCAGCGAAGATCCCCACAAACTAGTCGATACGCAGTATTTT

d_call: -
j_call: TRBJ2-7
v_call: TRBV11-2
clone_size: -
cdr3_aa: CASRPVSSYEQYF
cdr3_nt: TGTGCCAGCAGGCCGGTCTCTTCCTACGAGCAGTACTTC

d_call: TRBD2
j_call: TRBJ2-1
v_call: TRBV11-3
clone_size: -
cdr3_aa: CASSFGTSSSSYNEQFF
cdr3_nt: TGTGCCAGCAGCTTTGGGACTAGCTCTAGCTCCTACAATGAGCAGTTCTTC

d_call: -
j_call: TRBJ2-1
v_call: TRBV18
clone_size: -
cdr3_aa: CASSPPGRAYNEQFF
cdr3_nt: TGTGCCAGCTCACCCCCGGGACGGGCCTACAATGAGCAGTTCTTC

d_call: -
j_call: TRBJ2-6
v_call: TRBV15
clone_size: -
cdr3_aa: CATSRGSITGANVLTF
cdr3_nt: TGTGCCACCAGCAGAGGAAGTATTACTGGGGCCAACGTCCTGACTTTC

d_call: TRBD1
j_call: TRBJ2-2
v_call: TRBV2
clone_size: -
cdr3_aa: CASSNRGRGAGELFF
cdr3_nt: TGTGCCAGCAGCAACAGGGGGCGAGGGGCCGGGGAGCTGTTTTTT

d_call: TRBD1
j_call: TRBJ1-2
v_call: TRBV5-6
clone_size: -
cdr3_aa: CASSQTDREAGYTF
cdr3_nt: TGTGCCAGCAGCCAAACGGACAGGGAGGCTGGCTACACCTTC

d_call: -
j_call: TRBJ2-5
v_call: TRBV10-1
clone_size: -
cdr3_aa: CASSPGLLPETQYF
cdr3_nt: TGCGCCAGCAGTCCCGGACTGCTCCCAGAGACCCAGTACTTC

d_call: -
j_call: TRBJ2-7
v_call: TRBV6-5
clone_size: -
cdr3_aa: CASSSLKGIYEQYF
cdr3_nt: TGTGCCAGCAGCTCGTTAAAGGGGATCTACGAGCAGTACTTC

d_call: -
j_call: TRBJ1-1
v_call: TRBV21-1
clone_size: -
cdr3_aa: CASNIGGQAFF
cdr3_nt: TGTGCCAGCAACATCGGTGGCCAAGCTTTCTTT

d_call: -
j_call: TRBJ2-7
v_call: TRBV19
clone_size: -
cdr3_aa: CASSIFFRGFIPRSYEQYF
cdr3_nt: TGTGCCAGTAGTATTTTTTTCCGGGGCTTTATCCCACGAAGCTACGAGCAGTACTTC

d_call: -
j_call: TRBJ2-1
v_call: TRBV19
clone_size: -
cdr3_aa: CASTRSDTRPYNEQFF
cdr3_nt: TGTGCCAGTACCCGATCGGACACACGTCCCTACAATGAGCAGTTCTTC

d_call: -
j_call: TRBJ2-3
v_call: TRBV5-4
clone_size: -
cdr3_aa: CASSLDTDTQYF
cdr3_nt: TGTGCCAGCAGCTTAGACACAGATACGCAGTATTTT

d_call: -
j_call: TRBJ2-1
v_call: TRBV19
clone_size: -
cdr3_aa: CASSARGLGNEQFF
cdr3_nt: TGTGCCAGTAGCGCCCGCGGGCTAGGCAATGAGCAGTTCTTC

d_call: -
j_call: TRBJ2-2
v_call: TRBV2
clone_size: -
cdr3_aa: CASQTREIGTGELFF
cdr3_nt: TGTGCCAGTCAAACGAGGGAGATCGGGACCGGGGAGCTGTTTTTT

d_call: TRBD1
j_call: TRBJ2-5
v_call: TRBV30
clone_size: -
cdr3_aa: CASATGATQYF
cdr3_nt: TGTGCCTCCGCGACAGGGGCGACCCAGTACTTC

d_call: -
j_call: TRBJ2-7
v_call: TRBV6-1
clone_size: -
cdr3_aa: CASSEFSGVEGEQYF
cdr3_nt: TGTGCCAGCAGTGAGTTTTCCGGGGTGGAGGGCGAGCAGTACTTC

d_call: -
j_call: TRBJ2-1
v_call: TRBV11-3
clone_size: -
cdr3_aa: CASSLTSVNEQFF
cdr3_nt: TGTGCCAGCAGCTTAACGTCGGTCAATGAGCAGTTCTTC

d_call: -
j_call: TRBJ1-2
v_call: TRBV6-1
clone_size: -
cdr3_aa: CASSEALLGNSPYGYTF
cdr3_nt: TGTGCCAGCAGTGAAGCGCTTCTAGGTAACAGCCCCTATGGCTACACCTTC

d_call: -
j_call: TRBJ1-4
v_call: TRBV29-1
clone_size: -
cdr3_aa: CSVEGGSEKLFF
cdr3_nt: TGCAGCGTCGAGGGTGGCAGTGAAAAACTGTTTTTT

d_call: -
j_call: TRBJ1-2
v_call: TRBV20-1
clone_size: -
cdr3_aa: CSALRGTDTF
cdr3_nt: TGCAGTGCGCTCCGGGGGACGGACACCTTC

d_call: -
j_call: TRBJ2-3
v_call: TRBV7-9
clone_size: -
cdr3_aa: CASSLGRAGSRTDTQYF
cdr3_nt: TGTGCCAGCAGCTTAGGGAGGGCGGGCTCACGCACAGATACGCAGTATTTT

d_call: TRBD1
j_call: TRBJ2-1
v_call: TRBV19
clone_size: -
cdr3_aa: CASRKDRGGNEQFF
cdr3_nt: TGTGCCAGTAGAAAGGACAGGGGTGGCAATGAGCAGTTCTTC

d_call: TRBD2
j_call: TRBJ2-5
v_call: TRBV6-1
clone_size: -
cdr3_aa: CASTLAGSPQETQYF
cdr3_nt: TGTGCCAGCACACTAGCGGGGAGCCCTCAAGAGACCCAGTACTTC

d_call: TRBD1
j_call: TRBJ1-1
v_call: TRBV4-3
clone_size: once
cdr3_aa: CASSPTGYTEAFF
cdr3_nt: TGCGCCAGCAGCCCGACAGGGTACACTGAAGCTTTCTTT

d_call: -
j_call: TRBJ2-1
v_call: TRBV19
clone_size: -
cdr3_aa: CASTPYGGRDYNEQFF
cdr3_nt: TGTGCCAGTACCCCCTACGGGGGGCGGGACTACAATGAGCAGTTCTTC

d_call: -
j_call: TRBJ1-5
v_call: TRBV7-6
clone_size: -
cdr3_aa: CASSWDSNQPQHF
cdr3_nt: TGTGCCAGCAGCTGGGACAGCAATCAGCCCCAGCATTTT

d_call: -
j_call: TRBJ1-2
v_call: TRBV2
clone_size: -
cdr3_aa: CASSVTARVSYGYTF
cdr3_nt: TGTGCCAGCAGCGTGACCGCCAGGGTCTCCTATGGCTACACCTTC

d_call: -
j_call: TRBJ1-2
v_call: TRBV6-1
clone_size: -
cdr3_aa: CASVLLLASNYGYTF
cdr3_nt: TGTGCCAGCGTCCTCCTCCTGGCGTCGAACTATGGCTACACCTTC

d_call: TRBD2
j_call: TRBJ2-1
v_call: TRBV29-1
clone_size: -
cdr3_aa: CSVPSTSGTYNEQFF
cdr3_nt: TGCAGCGTTCCCTCTACTAGCGGGACTTACAATGAGCAGTTCTTC

d_call: -
j_call: TRBJ1-2
v_call: TRBV6-5
clone_size: few
cdr3_aa: CASSNLQGAYGYTF
cdr3_nt: TGTGCCAGCAGTAACCTACAGGGCGCCTATGGCTACACCTTC